A single sample gave rise to the 7 T cell receptor beta chains below, sequenced in a study of healthy donors' naive CD4 and CD8 T cells. Each TCR library used around 500 ng of total RNA and a linear amplification protocol. A single record per CDR3 protein comes from TCRdb applying MiXCR to the reads. The sample consists of some 190,000 distinct CDR3 sequences, 65% to 80% of them appearing once. Specimen: naive CD4+ and CD8+ T cells sorted from blood, pooled from several donors. These receptors were taken from a pool of human donors in good health; the sample pools cells from several healthy donors.

J is TRBJ2-1 and V is TRBV27; TRBD2 matches 9 bases. CDR1 and CDR2 from the germline V gene are MNHEY and SMNVEV (reference sequence). This CDR3 has 13 residues. V shed 1 base and J 11 bases; nucleotides not matched to a gene: 3. The CDR3 region has the DNA TGTGCCAGCAGTTTATATAGCGGGAGAAAGCAGTTCTTC. It encodes CASSLYSGRKQFF.

The chain combines TRBV30 with TRBJ1-1; 7 bases agree with TRBD1. Germline lookup yields CDR1 GTSNPN and CDR2 SVGIG (reference sequence). The CDR3 totals 13 residues. The junction had 9 bases not matched to a gene; V was cut back by 3 bases and J by 8 bases. CDR3 nucleotide sequence: TGTGCCTGGAGCCCTGAAAGGGACAGAGAAGCTTTCTTT. Translated: CAWSPERDREAFF. The variable domain in full, with the rest retrieved from reference TRBV30 and TRBJ1-1, is SQTIHQWPATLVQPVGSPLSLECTVEGTSNPNLYWYRQAAGRGLQLLFYSVGIGQISSEVPQNLSASRPQDRQFILSSKKLLLSDSGFYLCAWSPERDREAFFGQGTRLTVV.

The rearrangement uses TRBV6-6 and TRBJ1-2; D is unclear. Germline V lookup: CDR1 MNHNY, CDR2 SVGAGI (reference sequence). This CDR3 spans 16 amino acids. The V end lost 2 bases, the J end lost 3 bases, and 16 bases lay between the germline ends. In DNA form, the CDR3 reads TGTGCCAGCAGTTACGGCCGACCGGGAGAAGACTATGGCTACACCTTC. The encoded protein is CASSYGRPGEDYGYTF.

This clonotype was seen a single time. The chain carries TRBV6-2 or TRBV6-3 and TRBJ1-1; D not resolved. The CDR3 runs to 13 residues. In germline, CDR1 is MNHEY, CDR2 SVGEGT. V gave up 7 bases and J gave up 5 bases, with 14 bases separating them. CDR3 nucleotides: TGTGCCAGCAAGGAGGCCTTGGGGACTGAAGCTTTCTTT. This codes for CASKEALGTEAFF.

The gene calls are TRBV19 and TRBJ1-2, with TRBD1 identical over 7 bases. Trimming removed 7 bases from V and 4 bases from J; junction bases left unmatched: 6. The CDR3 has 13 amino acids. The germline gives CDR1 LNHDA, CDR2 SQIVND (reference sequence). The CDR3 sequence: CASTSGQSYGYTF. The DNA for the CDR3 is TGTGCCAGTACCTCGGGACAGTCCTATGGCTACACCTTC.

This chain uses TRBV6-5 with TRBJ2-7; no clear D gene. Germline-derived CDR1 and CDR2 are MNHEY and SVGAGI. Trimming stripped 6 bases from V and 1 base from J, with 7 bases between. The CDR3 runs to 12 residues. In DNA form, the CDR3 reads TGTGCCAGCAGGGCAGTTTCCTACGAGCAGTACTTC. This translates into CASRAVSYEQYF.

This clonotype was recorded a few times. This sequence joins TRBV12-3 or TRBV12-4 and TRBJ2-5; no clear D. Trimming pared 5 bases from V and 2 bases from J, leaving 6 bases between. The CDR3 has 12 amino acids. The DNA for the CDR3 is TGTGCCAGCAGTCGTCTGCAAGAGACCCAGTACTTC. Translating it yields CASSRLQETQYF.